The 31 T cell receptor beta chains presented below share a single source sample, sequenced in a study of blood T cell repertoires in COVID-19. The method was immunoSEQ multiplex PCR; TCRdb's version includes in-frame clones alone and lacks a portion of them. Seen here are roughly 150,000 clones, approximately 86% observed once, and the top ten hold around 6.5%. Sample: PBMCs or T cells enriched from blood (not recorded which). These receptors all stem from a woman between 40 and 55 years old who had recovered from COVID-19.

The chain recombines TRBV10-3 with TRBJ1-2, with D perhaps matching TRBD1 (5 bases). The CDR3 has 13 residues. V was cut by 2 bases and J by 8 bases, with 12 bases left in between. Per germline, CDR1 ENHRY and CDR2 SYGVKD. CDR3 DNA: TGTGCCATCAGTGAGGGCAGGGAACAAGGCTACACCTTC. Encoded protein: CAISEGREQGYTF.

This rearrangement joins TRBV5-8 to TRBJ2-1; TRBD2 agrees at 9 bases. CDR1 is SGHTS, CDR2 YDEGEE, per germline. This CDR3 region has 17 residues. With V trimmed by 4 bases and J by 3 bases, 11 bases remained unmatched. The CDR3 loop is CASSHRVSGSGYNEQFF. CDR3 bases: TGTGCCAGCAGCCACCGGGTTAGCGGGAGTGGCTACAATGAGCAGTTCTTC. The variable domain in full, completed from reference TRBV5-8 and TRBJ2-1, reads EAGVTQSPTHLIKTRGQQATLRCSPISGHTSVYWYQQALGLGLQFLLWYDEGEERNRGNFPPRFSGRQFPNYSSELNVNALELEDSALYLCASSHRVSGSGYNEQFFGPGTRLTVL.

The chain uses TRBV11-1 and TRBJ2-5; weak D call: TRBD2 (6 bases). With 11 bases removed from V and 0 bases from J, the gap between germline ends came to 19 bases. This CDR3 comprises 15 residues. Germline assignment: CDR1 SGHAT and CDR2 FQDESV (reference sequence). CDR3 nucleotide sequence: TGTGCCTCTCGGCCGCGGGGTGAAAACCAAGAGACCCAGTACTTC. Translation: CASRPRGENQETQYF.

The V and J genes are TRBV30 and TRBJ2-2; D call uncertain. V was shortened by 0 bases and J by 6 bases, with 8 bases between the two germline ends. Germline values: CDR1 GTSNPN, CDR2 SVGIG (reference sequence). CDR3 size: 13 residues. CDR3 residues: CAWSVMAAGELFF. The CDR3 region has the DNA TGTGCCTGGAGTGTAATGGCGGCCGGGGAGCTGTTTTTT.

The V gene is TRBV28, the J gene TRBJ1-2; unclear D gene. The CDR3 is made up of 12 amino acids. Germline V gene sequence: CDR1 MDHEN, CDR2 SYDVKM. V lost 5 bases to trimming and J lost 8 bases, with 12 bases between them. The CDR3 loop reads CASSPPGQGYTF. The CDR3 DNA follows: TGTGCCAGCAGTCCGCCGGGTCAAGGCTACACCTTC.

The chain links TRBV2 to TRBJ2-2; possibly TRBD2 for D (6 bases). The germline V gene encodes CDR1 SNHLY and CDR2 FYNNEI. The CDR3 totals 16 residues. V lost 3 bases and J 4 bases, leaving 15 bases between the germline ends. DNA for the CDR3: TGTGCCAGCAGTGAGGATGGGGGAGGCTTCACCGGGGAGCTGTTTTTT. Translating it yields CASSEDGGGFTGELFF.

The chain links TRBV30 to TRBJ1-5, with TRBD1 matching over 7 bases. Germline V CDR1 and CDR2: GTSNPN, SVGIG (reference sequence). With V trimmed by 2 bases and J by 2 bases, 6 bases remained unmatched. CDR3 length: 15 amino acids. CDR3 nucleotides: TGTGCCTGGAGTAACAGGGGAGTCGGCAATCAGCCCCAGCATTTT. Protein sequence: CAWSNRGVGNQPQHF.

The chain joins TRBV10-2 to TRBJ1-5, with 7 nucleotides matching TRBD1. CDR3 length: 15 residues. Looked up from germline, CDR1 is WSHSY and CDR2 is SAAADI. J gave up 7 bases and V 10 bases, and 16 bases lay outside the gene matches. The CDR3: CATSLAGTVYQPQHF. For the CDR3, the DNA is TGCGCCACCTCCTTAGCCGGGACAGTTTACCAGCCCCAGCATTTT.

This rearrangement joins TRBV2 to TRBJ2-5; TRBD2 matches at 11 bases. CDR1 and CDR2 (germline): SNHLY, FYNNEI. This CDR3 spans 15 amino acids. The V gene end was trimmed by 7 bases and the J gene end by 11 bases; junction bases not matched to a gene: 15. The CDR3 coding sequence is TGTGCCAGCACCACCGGAGGGACTAGCGGCATCTCACAGTACTTC. Protein product: CASTTGGTSGISQYF.

V usage is TRBV12-3 or TRBV12-4 and J usage is TRBJ1-1; possibly TRBD1 for D (6 bases). The CDR3 runs to 13 residues. Trimming cost V 4 bases and J 5 bases, with 11 bases left between them. CDR3 protein: CASSYTGSTEAFF. CDR3 in DNA: TGTGCCAGCAGTTACACAGGGAGTACTGAAGCTTTCTTT.

The rearrangement joins TRBV19 to TRBJ1-5, with D possibly being TRBD1 (5 bases). V lost 7 bases and J lost 0, with 16 bases in between. Germline values: CDR1 LNHDA, CDR2 SQIVND (reference sequence). CDR3 size: 16 residues. The CDR3 DNA reads TGTGCCAGTAATACAGGTGGATTCTTTAGCAATCAGCCCCAGCATTTT. Translation: CASNTGGFFSNQPQHF. The variable domain in full, with the rest retrieved from reference TRBV19 and TRBJ1-5, is DGGITQSPKYLFRKEGQNVTLSCEQNLNHDAMYWYRQDPGQGLRLIYYSQIVNDFQKGDIAEGYSVSREKKESFPLTVTSAQKNPTAFYLCASNTGGFFSNQPQHFGDGTRLSIL.

The chain has TRBV19 and TRBJ2-1; TRBD2 matches at 8 bases. The CDR3 sequence is 16 residues long. Looked up from germline, CDR1 is LNHDA and CDR2 is SQIVND (reference sequence). The V gene end was trimmed by 6 bases and the J gene end by 3 bases; junction bases not matched to a gene: 10. Here the CDR3 reads CASRGSGTPYYNEQFF. The CDR3, as DNA: TGTGCCAGTAGGGGTAGCGGGACCCCTTACTACAATGAGCAGTTCTTC.

By share, this clone counts as medium-sized (0.01 to 0.1%). This sequence joins TRBV4-1 and TRBJ2-3; TRBD2 matches at 9 bases. Germline V gene sequence: CDR1 MGHRA, CDR2 YSYEKL. This CDR3 region has 18 residues. V lost 1 base, J lost 2 bases, and 10 bases stayed unmatched. This CDR3 reads CASSQGVASGIFTDTQYF. The CDR3 region has the DNA TGCGCCAGCAGCCAAGGAGTAGCTAGCGGGATCTTCACAGATACGCAGTATTTT.

The chain recombines TRBV7-3 with TRBJ2-1, with 9 positions matching TRBD1. CDR3 size: 15 residues. CDR1 and CDR2 (germline): SGHTA, FQGTGA. Germline trimming cut 5 bases from V and 7 bases from J; bases unmatched to any gene: 9. The CDR3 protein is CASSRTGGAYNEQFF. CDR3 DNA sequence: TGTGCCAGCAGCCGTACAGGGGGCGCGTATAATGAGCAGTTCTTC.

CDR3 protein: CASSPGSHNEQFF. CDR3 DNA: TGTGCCAGCAGTCCGGGAAGCCACAATGAGCAGTTCTTC. The rearrangement links TRBV6-5 to TRBJ2-1; D is possibly TRBD2 (5 bases). Germline lookup yields CDR1 MNHEY and CDR2 SVGAGI. The V end lost 5 bases, the J end lost 5 bases, and 10 bases lay between the germline ends. The CDR3 sequence is 13 residues long.

V is TRBV30 and J is TRBJ2-3; the match to TRBD2 covers 10 bases. The CDR3 consists of 14 residues. J was trimmed by 4 bases and V by 2 bases; bases with no gene match: 3. Germline V CDR1 and CDR2: GTSNPN, SVGIG (reference sequence). The CDR3 DNA is TGTGCCTGGAGTTCAGCGGGGGGGCCAGATACGCAGTATTTT. This codes for CAWSSAGGPDTQYF.

This rearrangement joins TRBV11-2 to TRBJ2-2; 10 nucleotides match TRBD2. The V and J ends lost 5 bases and 4 bases, in that order; junction bases with no gene match: 4. Germline assignment: CDR1 SGHAT and CDR2 FQNNGV. The CDR3 spans 15 residues. CDR3 coding DNA: TGTGCCAGCAGCGAAGGACTAGCGGTCACCGGGGAGCTGTTTTTT. Translated, it gives CASSEGLAVTGELFF.

The chain couples TRBV11-2 to TRBJ1-1; D remains unclear. This CDR3 comprises 15 residues. Germline assignment: CDR1 SGHAT and CDR2 FQNNGV. V lost 3 bases and J lost 1, with 12 bases in between. The CDR3 is CASSFGPAANTEAFF. The DNA for the CDR3 is TGTGCCAGCAGCTTTGGTCCGGCGGCGAACACTGAAGCTTTCTTT. The full variable domain, completed using reference TRBV11-2 and TRBJ1-1, is EAGVAQSPRYKIIEKRQSVAFWCNPISGHATLYWYQQILGQGPKLLIQFQNNGVVDDSQLPKDRFSAERLKGVDSTLKIQPAKLEDSAVYLCASSFGPAANTEAFFGQGTRLTVV.

V and J are TRBV7-6 and TRBJ1-1; TRBD1 agrees at 10 bases. J gave up 7 bases and V 7 bases, and 6 bases lay outside the gene matches. Germline-derived CDR1 and CDR2 are SGHVS and FNYEAQ. The CDR3 spans 13 residues. CDR3 bases: TGTGCCAGCACCTTTGGACAGGGGGATGAAGCTTTCTTT. Translation gives CASTFGQGDEAFF.

The chain joins TRBV9 to TRBJ2-1, with a tentative D call TRBD1 (8 bases). Trimming cost V 4 bases and J 0 bases, with 17 bases left between them. From germline, CDR1 is SGDLS and CDR2 YYNGEE. The CDR3 loop spans 17 amino acids. Here the CDR3 reads CASSTRGRESSYNEQFF. In nucleotides, the CDR3 is TGTGCCAGCAGCACCAGGGGGCGGGAGAGCTCCTACAATGAGCAGTTCTTC.

The V and J genes are TRBV27 and TRBJ1-2; D is unresolved. V was trimmed by 5 bases and J by 1 base, leaving 14 bases between them. The CDR3 contains 15 residues. Germline V gene data show CDR1 as MNHEY and CDR2 as SMNVEV (reference sequence). CDR3 DNA sequence: TGTGCCAGCAGTCCCTACCGGTATGTTAACTATGGCTACACCTTC. It is translated as CASSPYRYVNYGYTF.

The V call is TRBV5-1, the J call TRBJ2-1; TRBD2 agrees at 10 bases. The CDR3 spans 12 residues. Germline lookup yields CDR1 SGHRS and CDR2 YFSETQ. Trimming removed 9 bases from V and 7 bases from J; junction bases left unmatched: 4. The CDR3 coding sequence is TGCGCCACCTCGACTAGCGGGAATGAGCAGTTCTTC. This codes for CATSTSGNEQFF.

The chain combines TRBV6-5 with TRBJ2-1, with 9 nucleotides matching TRBD1. Unmatched junction bases numbered 6, after V lost 6 bases and J lost 3 bases. The germline V gene encodes CDR1 MNHEY and CDR2 SVGAGI. The CDR3 consists of 15 residues. The CDR3 loop is CASRGGQGGYNEQFF. The CDR3 DNA reads as TGTGCCAGCAGGGGGGGACAGGGAGGCTACAATGAGCAGTTCTTC.

The CDR3 DNA reads TGTGCCAGCGGACGACTAGCGGGAGGGCCCTTCGAGCAGTACTTC. Its translation is CASGRLAGGPFEQYF. The rearrangement joins TRBV11-2 to TRBJ2-7; the match to TRBD2 covers 14 bases. V was clipped by 8 bases and J by 6 bases; unmatched bases: 9. Germline CDR1 is SGHAT and CDR2 is FQNNGV. The length of the CDR3 is 15 residues.

This rearrangement joins TRBV4-1 to TRBJ2-2; 11 bases align to TRBD2. V shed 4 bases and J 1 base; nucleotides not matched to a gene: 11. The CDR3 consists of 19 residues. Germline-derived CDR1 and CDR2 are MGHRA and YSYEKL. CDR3 loop: CASSPLGSGRAGNTGELFF. The CDR3 DNA is TGCGCCAGCAGCCCGCTGGGTAGCGGGAGGGCCGGGAACACCGGGGAGCTGTTTTTT.

This clone occurred a few times. This chain joins TRBV15 and TRBJ1-1; weak D call: TRBD1 (5 bases). The V gene's germline CDR1 is LNHNV and CDR2 YYDKDF (reference sequence). This CDR3 comprises 14 residues. Trimming cost V 4 bases and J 7 bases, with 16 bases left between them. CDR3 residues: CATSTTSTGDEAFF. CDR3 nucleotides: TGTGCCACCAGCACTACATCCACAGGAGATGAAGCTTTCTTT.

CDR3 coding DNA: TGTGCCAGTAGTATGCGTAAACACACTGAAGCTTTCTTT. Translating it yields CASSMRKHTEAFF. The chain employs TRBV19 and TRBJ1-1, with unresolved D. Trimming took off 3 bases at V and 3 bases at J, with 8 bases between the two ends. Germline lookup yields CDR1 LNHDA and CDR2 SQIVND (reference sequence). The CDR3 length is 13 residues. Supplemented by reference TRBV19 and TRBJ1-1, the full variable domain reads DGGITQSPKYLFRKEGQNVTLSCEQNLNHDAMYWYRQDPGQGLRLIYYSQIVNDFQKGDIAEGYSVSREKKESFPLTVTSAQKNPTAFYLCASSMRKHTEAFFGQGTRLTVV.

This chain connects TRBV7-9 to TRBJ1-4; D gene unclear. CDR1 is SEHNR, CDR2 FQNEAQ, per germline (reference sequence). Trimming took off 1 base at V and 0 bases at J, with 6 bases between the two ends. This CDR3 comprises 15 residues. This CDR3 is CASSLERTTNEKLFF. As DNA, the CDR3 is TGTGCCAGCAGCTTAGAGCGCACAACTAATGAAAAACTGTTTTTT.

The chain employs TRBV7-2 and TRBJ1-5; a possible D gene is TRBD1 (5 bases). This CDR3 has 14 residues. With 6 bases removed from V and 0 bases from J, the gap between germline ends came to 9 bases. Germline V CDR1 and CDR2: SGHTA, FQGNSA. DNA for the CDR3: TGTGCCAGCAGTTCAGACAGTAGCAATCAGCCCCAGCATTTT. Its protein is CASSSDSSNQPQHF.

This chain connects TRBV29-1 to TRBJ2-3, with D tentatively TRBD2 (7 bases). Germline V gives CDR1 SQVTM, CDR2 ANQGSEA. The CDR3 has 14 residues. The CDR3 sequence is CSTGRARGSDTQYF. The CDR3 DNA sequence: TGCAGTACAGGGAGGGCACGGGGATCAGATACGCAGTATTTT.

The chain couples TRBV28 to TRBJ1-2; D not certain. Germline-derived CDR1 and CDR2 are MDHEN and SYDVKM. CDR3 length equals 12 residues. V was shortened by 6 bases and J by 6 bases, with 11 bases between the two germline ends. CDR3 protein: CASRPRQHGYTF. The CDR3, as DNA: TGTGCCAGCAGACCTCGACAACATGGCTACACCTTC.